This TCR beta chain is from a study of cytomegalovirus exposure and HLA in healthy donors. Whole-study context: For the approximately 400 genotyped donors, over 80% fell within the Caucasian-associated ancestry cluster.

In germline, CDR1 is SGHTA, CDR2 FQGTGA. The CDR3 covers 14 residues. V was pared by 1 base and J by 5 bases, with 5 bases of the junction left unmatched. Study-wide findings and caveats: CMV serostatus was the sole immune exposure data available.

This clone was observed once. What it recognizes is unknown. In the PCR, 60 Vbeta and 13 Jbeta primers were used. The table came from immunoSEQ multiplex PCR; TCRdb's copy has only in-frame clones and leaves some out. The top ten hold about 3% of the sample, which has tens of thousands of clones, roughly 80% seen once. This receptor was obtained from a woman aged 40 to 50 in good health and CMV-seropositive. The chain uses TRBV7-3 and TRBJ2-7; 7 nucleotides agree with TRBD2. Input material: PBMCs. The CDR3 sequence is CASSLMGGNDEQYF. The CDR3 DNA reads as TGTGCCAGCAGCTTAATGGGGGGGAACGACGAGCAGTACTTC.